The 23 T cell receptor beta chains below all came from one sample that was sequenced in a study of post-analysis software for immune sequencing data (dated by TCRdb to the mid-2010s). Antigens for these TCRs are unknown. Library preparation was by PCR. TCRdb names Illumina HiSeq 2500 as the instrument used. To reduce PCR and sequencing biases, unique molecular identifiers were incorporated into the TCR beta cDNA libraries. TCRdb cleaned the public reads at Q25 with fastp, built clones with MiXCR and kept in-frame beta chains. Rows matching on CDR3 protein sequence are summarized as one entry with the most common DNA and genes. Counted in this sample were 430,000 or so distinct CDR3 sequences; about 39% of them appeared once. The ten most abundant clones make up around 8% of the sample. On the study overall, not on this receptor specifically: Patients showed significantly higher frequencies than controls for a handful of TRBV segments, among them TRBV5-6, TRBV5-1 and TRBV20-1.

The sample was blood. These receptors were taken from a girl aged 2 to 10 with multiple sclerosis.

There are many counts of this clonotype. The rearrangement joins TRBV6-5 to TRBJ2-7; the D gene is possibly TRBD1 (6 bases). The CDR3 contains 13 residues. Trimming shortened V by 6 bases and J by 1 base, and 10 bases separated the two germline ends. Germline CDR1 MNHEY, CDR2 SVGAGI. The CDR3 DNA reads TGTGCCAGCAGGGGACACGATTCCTACGAGCAGTACTTC. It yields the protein CASRGHDSYEQYF.

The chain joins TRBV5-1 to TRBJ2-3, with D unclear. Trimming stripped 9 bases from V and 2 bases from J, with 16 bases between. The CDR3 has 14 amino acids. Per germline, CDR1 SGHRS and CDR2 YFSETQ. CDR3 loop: CATHADGATDTQYF. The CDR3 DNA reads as TGCGCCACCCATGCCGACGGAGCCACAGATACGCAGTATTTT.

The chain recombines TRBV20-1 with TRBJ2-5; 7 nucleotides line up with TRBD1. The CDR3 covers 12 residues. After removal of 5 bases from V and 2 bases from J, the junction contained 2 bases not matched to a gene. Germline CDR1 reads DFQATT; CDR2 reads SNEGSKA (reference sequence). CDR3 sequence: CSALQGQETQYF. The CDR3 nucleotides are TGCAGTGCTTTACAGGGGCAAGAGACCCAGTACTTC.

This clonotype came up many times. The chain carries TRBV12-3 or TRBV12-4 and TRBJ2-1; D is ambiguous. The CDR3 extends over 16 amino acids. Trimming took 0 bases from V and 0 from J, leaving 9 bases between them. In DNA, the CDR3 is TGTGCCAGCAGTTTAGCGGGTCCGAGCTCCTACAATGAGCAGTTCTTC. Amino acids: CASSLAGPSSYNEQFF.

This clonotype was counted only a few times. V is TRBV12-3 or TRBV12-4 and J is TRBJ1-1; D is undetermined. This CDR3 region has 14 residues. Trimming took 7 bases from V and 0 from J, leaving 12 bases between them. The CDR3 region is CASIDQVMNTEAFF. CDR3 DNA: TGTGCCAGCATCGATCAGGTGATGAACACTGAAGCTTTCTTT.

CDR3 residues: CASSYRDDQPQHF. The CDR3, as DNA: TGTGCCAGCAGCTACCGAGACGATCAGCCCCAGCATTTT. This chain uses TRBV6-5 with TRBJ1-5; D is unresolved. Looked up from germline, CDR1 is MNHEY and CDR2 is SVGAGI. This CDR3 has 13 residues. Between the trimmed V and J ends, which lost 6 bases and 5 bases, there was a span of 11 bases.

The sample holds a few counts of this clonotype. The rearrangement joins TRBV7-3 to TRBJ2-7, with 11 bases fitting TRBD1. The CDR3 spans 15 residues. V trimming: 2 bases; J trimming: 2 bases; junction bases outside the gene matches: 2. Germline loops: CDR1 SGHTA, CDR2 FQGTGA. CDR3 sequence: CASSLGTGGTYEQYF. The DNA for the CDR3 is TGTGCCAGCAGCTTAGGGACAGGGGGGACCTACGAGCAGTACTTC.

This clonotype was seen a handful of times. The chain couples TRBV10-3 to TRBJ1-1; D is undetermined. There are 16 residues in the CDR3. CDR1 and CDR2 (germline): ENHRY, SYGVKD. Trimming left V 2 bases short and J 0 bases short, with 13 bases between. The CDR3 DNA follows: TGTGCCATCAGTGAGAGCCGGGGTGTCATGAACACTGAAGCTTTCTTT. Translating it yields CAISESRGVMNTEAFF.

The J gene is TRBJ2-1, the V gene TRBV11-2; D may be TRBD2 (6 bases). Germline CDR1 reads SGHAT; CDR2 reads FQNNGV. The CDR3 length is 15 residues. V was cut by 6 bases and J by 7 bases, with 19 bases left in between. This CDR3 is CASSRDLTTQNEQFF. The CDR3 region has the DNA TGTGCCAGCAGTCGGGACTTGACGACGCAGAATGAGCAGTTCTTC.

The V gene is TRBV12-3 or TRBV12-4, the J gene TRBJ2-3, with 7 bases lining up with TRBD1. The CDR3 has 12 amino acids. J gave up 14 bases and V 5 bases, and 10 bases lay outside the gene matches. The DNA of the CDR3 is TGTGCCAGCAGTCCCCCACAGGGGATGGGGTATTTT. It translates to CASSPPQGMGYF.

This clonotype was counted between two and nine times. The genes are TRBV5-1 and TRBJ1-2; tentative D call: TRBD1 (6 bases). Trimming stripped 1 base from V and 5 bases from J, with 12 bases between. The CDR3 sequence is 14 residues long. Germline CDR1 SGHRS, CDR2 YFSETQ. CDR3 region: CASSLYAGQYGYTF. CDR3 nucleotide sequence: TGCGCCAGCAGCTTGTACGCAGGACAGTATGGCTACACCTTC.

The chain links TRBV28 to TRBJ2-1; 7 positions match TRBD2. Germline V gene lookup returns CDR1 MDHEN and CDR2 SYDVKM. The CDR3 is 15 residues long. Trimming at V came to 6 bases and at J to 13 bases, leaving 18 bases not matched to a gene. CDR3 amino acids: CASSYPPGGRETQFF. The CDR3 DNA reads TGTGCCAGCAGCTATCCCCCGGGGGGTAGGGAGACCCAGTTCTTC.

The CDR3: CSVHSGGTDTQYF. The DNA of the CDR3 is TGCAGCGTCCATAGCGGGGGCACAGATACGCAGTATTTT. The chain joins TRBV29-1 to TRBJ2-3, with TRBD2 matching over 8 bases. Trimming took 6 bases from V and 1 from J; bases not matched to a gene: 3. The CDR3 contains 13 residues. CDR1 is SQVTM and CDR2 is ANQGSEA in the germline V gene.

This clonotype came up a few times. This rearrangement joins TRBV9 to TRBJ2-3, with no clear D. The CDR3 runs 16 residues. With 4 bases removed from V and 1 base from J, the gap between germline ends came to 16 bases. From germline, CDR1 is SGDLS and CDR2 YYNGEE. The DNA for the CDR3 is TGTGCCAGCAGCTCCTCGGTAGCCATCGGCACAGATACGCAGTATTTT. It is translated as CASSSSVAIGTDTQYF.

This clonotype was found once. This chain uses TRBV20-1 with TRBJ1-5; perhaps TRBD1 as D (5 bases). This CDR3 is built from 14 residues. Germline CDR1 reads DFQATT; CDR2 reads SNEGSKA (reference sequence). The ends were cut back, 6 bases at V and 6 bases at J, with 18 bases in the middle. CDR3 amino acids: CSAIDSARVQPQHF. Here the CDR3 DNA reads TGCAGTGCAATAGACAGCGCAAGGGTTCAGCCCCAGCATTTT.

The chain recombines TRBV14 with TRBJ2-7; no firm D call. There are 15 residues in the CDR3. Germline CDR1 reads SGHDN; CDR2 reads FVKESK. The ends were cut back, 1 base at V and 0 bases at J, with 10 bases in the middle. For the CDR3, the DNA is TGTGCCAGCAGCCAAGTGGGAAGTAGCTCCTACGAGCAGTACTTC. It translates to CASSQVGSSSYEQYF.

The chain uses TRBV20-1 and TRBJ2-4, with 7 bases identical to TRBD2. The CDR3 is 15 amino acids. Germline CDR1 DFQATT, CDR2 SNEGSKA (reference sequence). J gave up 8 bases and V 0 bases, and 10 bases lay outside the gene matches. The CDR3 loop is CSARDHSASGDIQYF. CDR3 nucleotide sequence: TGCAGTGCTAGAGATCATTCGGCTAGCGGAGACATTCAGTACTTC.

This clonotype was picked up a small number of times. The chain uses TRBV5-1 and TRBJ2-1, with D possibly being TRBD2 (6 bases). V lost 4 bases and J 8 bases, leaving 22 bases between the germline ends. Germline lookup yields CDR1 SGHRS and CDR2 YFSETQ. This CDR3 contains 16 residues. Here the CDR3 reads CASSIEPTRMVYEQFF. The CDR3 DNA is TGCGCCAGCAGCATAGAACCGACTAGAATGGTCTATGAGCAGTTCTTC.

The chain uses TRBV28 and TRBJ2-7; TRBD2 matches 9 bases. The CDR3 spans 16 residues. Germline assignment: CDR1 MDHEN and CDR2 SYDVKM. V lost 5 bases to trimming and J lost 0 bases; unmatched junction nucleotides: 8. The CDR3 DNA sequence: TGTGCCAGCAGTCTGGATCTAGCGGGACTCTCCTACGAGCAGTACTTC. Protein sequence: CASSLDLAGLSYEQYF.

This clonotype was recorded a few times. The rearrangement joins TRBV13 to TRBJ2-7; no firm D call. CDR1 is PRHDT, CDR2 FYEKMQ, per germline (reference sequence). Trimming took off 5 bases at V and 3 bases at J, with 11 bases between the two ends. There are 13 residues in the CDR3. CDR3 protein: CASSPSSYYEQYF. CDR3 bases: TGTGCCAGCAGCCCTTCAAGTTACTACGAGCAGTACTTC.

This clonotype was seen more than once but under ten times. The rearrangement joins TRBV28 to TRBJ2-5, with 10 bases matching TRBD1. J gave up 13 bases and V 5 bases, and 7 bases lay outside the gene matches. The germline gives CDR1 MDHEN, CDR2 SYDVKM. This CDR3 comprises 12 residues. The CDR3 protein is CASSPRQGAGYF. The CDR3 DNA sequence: TGTGCCAGCAGTCCACGACAGGGGGCGGGGTACTTC.

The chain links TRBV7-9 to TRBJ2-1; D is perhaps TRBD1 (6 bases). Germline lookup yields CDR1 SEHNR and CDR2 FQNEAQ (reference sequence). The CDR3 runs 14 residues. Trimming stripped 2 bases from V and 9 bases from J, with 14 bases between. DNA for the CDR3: TGTGCCAGCAGCTTATCGCCGACAGGCGGTGAGCAGTTCTTC. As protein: CASSLSPTGGEQFF.

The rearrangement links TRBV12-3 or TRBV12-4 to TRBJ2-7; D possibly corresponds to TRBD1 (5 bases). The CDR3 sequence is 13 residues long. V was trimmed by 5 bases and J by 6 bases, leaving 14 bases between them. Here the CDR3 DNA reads TGTGCCAGCAGTACAGGTCCCTCCATCGAGCAGTACTTC. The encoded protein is CASSTGPSIEQYF.